This TCR beta chain came from a study of human versus mouse CDR3 diversity and MHC coevolution. As regards this clone: Antigen specificity is unknown.

The CDR3 length is 18 residues. Broader study findings: Some 1.6 million TCR beta clonotypes were estimated for humans, the largest repertoire. Mice had fewer CDR3 deletions and insertions than humans on average. Among all groups, two of three human donors showed least clonal inequality.

Sorting isolated naive CD4 T cells lacking CD45RO and expressing CD62L. Profiling relied on immunoSEQ multiplex PCR, and the TCRdb table lists in-frame clones only, not all of them. The table includes tens of thousands of clones, 85% to 95% detected once. The sequence was collected from a person aged 30 to 69 in good health. V usage is TRBV21-1 and J usage is TRBJ1-1; the table assigns TRBD1, which was not confirmed against the DNA. TRBV21-1 is recorded as a pseudogene. Sequencing was carried out using naive CD4+ T cells from blood. Subset denoted: CD45RO-negative CD62L-positive naive CD4 T cells. CDR3: CASSKKPGQGFMNTEAFF. CDR3 DNA: TGTGCCAGCAGCAAAAAACCGGGACAGGGATTTATGAACACTGAAGCTTTCTTT.